This T cell receptor (beta chain) was documented in a study of shared clonotypes between healthy human individuals. This clone was counted once. A junction end diverges from the germline sequence, so it may reflect a read error. This was a deep-level run. TCRdb keeps only in-frame clones here, not all; method: immunoSEQ multiplex PCR. The sample contains 550,000 to 650,000 clones, 96% of which appear only once. Germline V gene sequence: CDR1 GTSNPN, CDR2 SVGIG (reference sequence). This CDR3 is built from 12 residues. In the naive CD8 group, cells lacked CD45RO and were positively selected for CCR7, so terminally differentiated effector memory CD45RA+ cells were left out.

The chain combines TRBV30 with TRBJ1-1; D perhaps matches TRBD1 (6 bases). The receptor's source is a woman aged 30 to 39 in good health. The source material was naive CD8+ T cells sorted from blood. In DNA form, the CDR3 reads TGTGCCTGGAGTGTACGTGGGGGGCCCCATCTCTTT. This gives the protein CAWSVRGGPHLF.